The clone carrying this T cell receptor (beta chain) was counted between two and nine times. Its target is unknown. These data come from a study of radiation and T cells in renal cell carcinoma. Study-level points and caveats: Compared with controls, irradiated tumors showed greater TCR clonality. Irradiated tumors held more dominant CDR3 motifs than control tumors.

Noted treatment: treatment-naive control, cytoreductive nephrectomy. Controls were unirradiated tumors from treatment-naive cytoreductive nephrectomy patients. The patient's renal cell carcinoma had clear cell pathology. The data were produced by immunoSEQ multiplex PCR, yet TCRdb's version contains in-frame clones alone and is incomplete. Altogether fewer than 15,000 clones are present, roughly 65% being singletons, with the ten largest covering around a fifth. The germline CDR1 and CDR2 sequences are LGHNA and YNFKEQ. Trimming removed 0 bases at V and 8 bases at J, with 7 bases between. The CDR3 loop spans 13 amino acids.

The rearrangement uses TRBV4-2 and TRBJ1-4, with D unresolved. The TCR comes from a woman aged 80 or over with renal cell carcinoma. The specimen comprised tumor tissue, sampled from a patient whose treatment was nephrectomy without radiotherapy. The CDR3 DNA sequence: TGTGCCAGCAGCCAAGACAATCGCGAAAAACTGTTTTTT. Amino acids: CASSQDNREKLFF.